This note documents a single TCR beta chain sequence. The antigen is not known. In the PCR, 60 Vbeta and 13 Jbeta primers were used. Only in-frame clones appear in the TCRdb table, and some are missing; sequencing was by immunoSEQ multiplex PCR. The profile shows 150,000 to 200,000 clones, roughly 79% of them singletons. The source of the sample is a study of cytomegalovirus exposure and HLA in healthy donors. CDR3 length: 16 residues. The ends were cut back, 1 base at V and 4 bases at J, with 13 bases in the middle. From germline, CDR1 is LGHNA and CDR2 YSLEER. Notes on the study in general: An analysis that was carried out later associated 16,000 or so TCR beta sequences with HLA alleles at 0.05 false discovery rate. The authors judged a highly shared variant cluster likely a sequencing artifact. TCR beta chain V- and J-gene trimming was linked, in a later analysis, to a missense variant in DCLRE1C.

Sequencing was carried out using PBMCs. This TCR came from a woman in her late teens or twenties in good health and CMV-seropositive. The chain employs TRBV4-3 and TRBJ2-2, with a weak D call TRBD2 (6 bases). The CDR3 loop reads CASSQGRGRATGELFF. The CDR3 nucleotides read TGCGCCAGCAGCCAAGGGAGGGGCAGGGCCACCGGGGAGCTGTTTTTT.